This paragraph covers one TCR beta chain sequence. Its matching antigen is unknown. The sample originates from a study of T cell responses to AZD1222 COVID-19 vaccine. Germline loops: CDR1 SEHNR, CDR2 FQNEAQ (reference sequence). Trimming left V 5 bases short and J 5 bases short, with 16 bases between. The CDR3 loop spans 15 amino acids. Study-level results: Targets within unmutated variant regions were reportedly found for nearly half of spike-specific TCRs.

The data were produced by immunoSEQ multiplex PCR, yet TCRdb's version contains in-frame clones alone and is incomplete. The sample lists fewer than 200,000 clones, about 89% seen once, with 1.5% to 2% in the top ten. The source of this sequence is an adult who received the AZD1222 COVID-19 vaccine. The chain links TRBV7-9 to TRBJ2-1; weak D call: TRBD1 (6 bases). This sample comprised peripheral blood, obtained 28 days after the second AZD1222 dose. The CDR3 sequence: CASSPPGQPHNEQFF. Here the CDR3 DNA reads TGTGCCAGCAGCCCCCCTGGACAGCCCCACAATGAGCAGTTCTTC.